This T cell receptor beta chain stems from a study of CD8 T cells in ankylosing spondylitis (TCRdb year 2017). For the wider study: The study profiled T cell receptor beta repertoires in healthy donors and ankylosing spondylitis patients to find disease-linked TCR variants. The whole study cohort included 85 to 120 healthy donors and 25 or so ankylosing spondylitis patients. Peripheral blood was sampled, and synovial fluid was additionally collected from ankylosing spondylitis patients.

This clonotype was detected many times. This clone's antigen is unknown. Base qualities are not recorded, but no much larger clone differs from it by a single base. Deletion took 4 bases off V and 5 bases off J, with a span of 11 bases between the germline ends. The CDR3, cysteine through phenylalanine, is 13 amino acids long. Only the CDR3 DNA stays, 39 bases, in frame from base 1. The germline V gene gives CDR1 as SGHRS and CDR2 as YFSETQ. Sequencing instrument: Illumina HiSeq 2500. Quantitative 5'-RACE with molecular barcodes was used to prepare TCR beta libraries. Processing in the source paper ran as follows. A new computational method based on a probabilistic model of VDJ rearrangement was used to identify disease-linked TCR variants. Starting from the raw public reads, TCRdb applied fastp trimming at Q25, assembled clones with MiXCR and retained in-frame beta chains. Duplicate CDR3 protein sequences are folded into a single record with the most common DNA and genes. V and J calls and clone size were set by TCRdb, not the authors. This sample lists some 30,000 distinct CDR3 sequences; approximately 7.1% were detected once. 10% of the sample goes to the ten largest clones.

Study-wide conclusions, independent of this receptor: Some motif variants had previously been reported in the synovial fluid and blood of reactive arthritis patients, which suggests shared mechanisms of disease initiation. In peripheral blood, the disease-linked clones were found at relatively low frequencies and had a CD8+ phenotype. Blood from ankylosing spondylitis patients appeared to be characterized by a TCR beta motif composed of roughly 8 highly homologous amino acid variants. Significant enrichment of the disease-linked clones was reported in matched synovial fluid samples from ankylosing spondylitis patients.

Material for sequencing was blood, either unsorted or a sorted T cell fraction (not recorded which). The chain links TRBV5-1 with TRBJ2-3, with the D segment possibly TRBD1 or TRBD2, each aligning over 5 bases. The TCR originated in a male donor with ankylosing spondylitis or in good health (not recorded which). Here is the DNA: TGCGCCAGCAGCCGGGGCCAGGGAGATACGCAGTATTTT. This sequence encodes CASSRGQGDTQYF.